This T cell receptor (beta chain) was identified in a study of T cell responses to AZD1222 COVID-19 vaccine. Notes on the study in general: Reportedly, close to half of spike-specific TCRs are directed against unmutated variant regions. No day 14 peak samples; only post-peak repertoires were characterized.

Libraries were prepared by immunoSEQ multiplex PCR; TCRdb keeps only in-frame clonotypes and omits some of them. Of approximately 69,000 clones listed, roughly 80% are singletons. Second doses at about 4 or about 12 weeks were pooled. This CDR3 is built from 12 residues. Per germline, CDR1 LNHNV and CDR2 YYDKDF (reference sequence). Deletions cut 8 bases from V and 2 bases from J, with 9 bases between. This clone occurred a few times. The target antigen is unknown. The specimen was peripheral blood, collected 28 days after the second AZD1222 dose. This chain joins TRBV15 and TRBJ1-2, with a tentative D call TRBD1 (5 bases). The origin of this receptor is an adult who received the AZD1222 COVID-19 vaccine. The CDR3 DNA reads as TGTGCCACCGGCCGGGACAACTATGGCTACACCTTC. This encodes CATGRDNYGYTF. Using reference TRBV15 and TRBJ1-2 for the parts outside the CDR3, the full variable domain is DAMVIQNPRYQVTQFGKPVTLSCSQTLNHNVMYWYQQKSSQAPKLLFHYYDKDFNNEADTPDNFQSRRPNTSFCFLDIRSPGLGDTAMYLCATGRDNYGYTFGSGTRLTVV.